This TCR beta chain was documented in a study of T-cell memory formation after mild COVID-19. Turning to the study itself: TCR clusters were mostly donor specific.

This clonotype was observed a few times. What it binds is not known. In germline, CDR1 is SGHRS, CDR2 YFSETQ. The CDR3 has 15 residues. V dropped 0 bases and J dropped 0 bases, with 9 bases sitting between them. Overall study results and limits: CD4+ contracting clones were found mainly in CM and EM, and CD8+ ones in EMRA. Cross-reactive memory appears to have joined, as suggested by some responding clones showing up in pre-infection memory.

Using constant-segment primers, 5'RACE produced TCR alpha and TCR beta cDNA libraries carrying sample barcodes and UMIs. TCRdb itself ran the 5' RACE reads through MiXCR, one entry per CDR3 protein. The profile shows approximately 580,000 distinct CDR3 sequences, over 20% of them singletons. This receptor was identified in an adult woman who had mild COVID-19 (a few samples of this study predate the infection). Cell type and time point are not known. V and J are TRBV5-1 and TRBJ2-5; possibly TRBD1 or TRBD2 for D (6 bases each). What was sequenced was PBMCs or a T cell subset sorted from them (not recorded which). CDR3 amino acids: CASSLAGAYQETQYF. CDR3 in DNA: TGCGCCAGCAGCTTGGCGGGGGCCTACCAAGAGACCCAGTACTTC.